The T cell receptor beta chain described here comes from a study of cytomegalovirus exposure and HLA in healthy donors. Study-level results: Testing in vitro showed a few CMV-associated chains specific for CMV antigens.

Details on this clone: Its antigen is unidentified.

Trimming pared 0 bases from V and 0 bases from J, leaving 5 bases between. The CDR3 has 14 residues. Germline loops: CDR1 MGHRA, CDR2 YSYEKL. TCRdb's table, derived via immunoSEQ multiplex PCR, lists solely in-frame clones and lacks some. The table lists about 71,000 clones, about 94% of them singletons. Sequenced input: PBMCs. The genes are TRBV4-1 and TRBJ1-2; D not resolved. The receptor's source is a woman younger than 35 in good health and CMV-seronegative. CDR3 sequence: CASSQEQSNYGYTF. The CDR3 nucleotides are TGCGCCAGCAGCCAAGAACAGTCTAACTATGGCTACACCTTC.